The rows below give T cell receptor beta chains drawn from one sample of a study of cytomegalovirus exposure and HLA in healthy donors. This table comes from immunoSEQ multiplex PCR, and its TCRdb copy is limited to in-frame clones, with some not included. The data contain 100,000 or so clones, about 81% of them seen just once; the ten biggest clones take up 1.4%. The sample comprised PBMCs. The receptors here all came from a middle-aged man in good health and CMV-seronegative. CDR3s include the opening cysteine and the closing phenylalanine or tryptophan. The order of the fields is D gene, V gene, clone size, J gene, CDR3 length, CDR3 DNA, CDR3 protein. A D gene is named only where the DNA matches it firmly. Rows may omit the clone size; those that give it use once, few, many or a size class.

>.|TRBV5-5|.|TRBJ2-2|14
TGTGCCAGCAGCTTGAGCCCGAACACCGGGGAGCTGTTTTTT
CASSLSPNTGELFF
>.|TRBV6-1|few|TRBJ2-1|16
TGTGCCAGCAGTGAATTCGTAGAATTGGGGGGCAATGAGCAGTTCTTC
CASSEFVELGGNEQFF
>.|TRBV5-1|.|TRBJ1-1|13
TGCGCCAGCAGCTTCGAGGTCGTCACTGAAGCTTTCTTT
CASSFEVVTEAFF
>TRBD1|TRBV5-1|.|TRBJ2-1|15
TGCGCCAGCAGCTTGGAGGCAGGGGGTACGAGGGAGCAGTTCTTC
CASSLEAGGTREQFF
>TRBD1|TRBV2|.|TRBJ2-4|15
TGTGCCAGCAGTGGACCTCAGGGGGCAGCGAACATTCAGTACTTC
CASSGPQGAANIQYF
>.|TRBV9|.|TRBJ1-2|13
TGTGCCAGCAACAACGGAGTTCCCTATGGCTACACCTTC
CASNNGVPYGYTF
>.|TRBV2|few|TRBJ2-1|14
TGTGCCAGCAGTAGGGACTCCTCCCAGGTGGAGCAGTTCTTC
CASSRDSSQVEQFF
>.|TRBV30|few|TRBJ2-7|13
TGTGCCTGGAATCCCGGTACTTCCTACGAGCAGTACTTC
CAWNPGTSYEQYF
>.|TRBV2|.|TRBJ1-2|16
TGTGCCAGCAGTGGGTTCTCCGTAGGGGTTTACTATGGCTACACCTTC
CASSGFSVGVYYGYTF
>.|TRBV7-9|.|TRBJ1-4|14
TGTTCCTTCGATGGGTCTGCGGGAGGAGAAAAACTGTTTTTT
CSFDGSAGGEKLFF
>TRBD1|TRBV5-1|.|TRBJ2-7|15
TGCGCCAGCAGCCCGAGACAGGGGGCTGGTTACGAGCAGTACTTC
CASSPRQGAGYEQYF
>.|TRBV27|.|TRBJ2-7|15
TGTGCCAGCAGCCCCGGTCCAGGGGAGTTCTACGAGCAGTACTTC
CASSPGPGEFYEQYF
>.|TRBV5-6|.|TRBJ1-1|13
TGTGCCAGCAGCTTGGCAACAGGCACTGAAGCTTTCTTT
CASSLATGTEAFF
>.|TRBV2|.|TRBJ1-1|12
TGTGCCAGCAGTGGAGGTCTTCGTGAAGCTTTCTTT
CASSGGLREAFF
>.|TRBV15|.|TRBJ2-7|14
TGTGCCACCAGCAGAGAGATTGCGGGGCTCGAGCAGTACTTC
CATSREIAGLEQYF
>.|TRBV6-1|.|TRBJ1-6|11
TGTGCCAGCAGTGACGAGCGACCCCTCCACTTT
CASSDERPLHF
>TRBD2|TRBV4-2|.|TRBJ2-5|15
TGTGCCAGCAGCCGTGCGGGGGGGCCACGGGAGACCCAGTACTTC
CASSRAGGPRETQYF
>.|TRBV28|.|TRBJ1-5|14
TGTGCCAGCAGTCCGCGCCGTGGCAATCAGCCCCAGCATTTT
CASSPRRGNQPQHF
>.|TRBV5-8|.|TRBJ2-1|15
TGTGCCAGCAGCCCAGGACAGAGCTCCTACAATGAGCAGTTCTTC
CASSPGQSSYNEQFF
>TRBD1|TRBV5-6|.|TRBJ1-1|17
TGTGCCAGCAGCCACCTCTGGACAGGGAATAGGAACACTGAAGCTTTCTTT
CASSHLWTGNRNTEAFF
>TRBD1|TRBV11-2|.|TRBJ1-4|18
TGTGCCAGCAGCTTAGATCGGGGACAGGGCGCAACTAATGAAAAACTGTTTTTT
CASSLDRGQGATNEKLFF
>TRBD2|TRBV6-6|.|TRBJ2-1|14
TGTGCCAGCAGTCCGGGGGGGTCCTACAATGAGCAGTTCTTC
CASSPGGSYNEQFF
>TRBD1|TRBV19|.|TRBJ2-5|17
TGTGCCAGTAGTTCGAGACCACCCGGGACAGGGGTGAAGACCCAGTACTTC
CASSSRPPGTGVKTQYF
>TRBD1|TRBV5-1|.|TRBJ1-6|15
TGCGCCAGCAGCCTGGACGGACAGGGACGTTCACCCCTCCACTTT
CASSLDGQGRSPLHF
>TRBD2|TRBV11-3|once|TRBJ2-3|15
TGTGCCAGCAGCCAAGGGACTACTAGCACAGATACGCAGTATTTT
CASSQGTTSTDTQYF
>.|TRBV9|.|TRBJ1-3|16
TGTGCCAGCAGCCCTCTGGAGCAACCCCAAGGAAACACCATATATTTT
CASSPLEQPQGNTIYF
>.|TRBV9|.|TRBJ1-1|16
TGTGCCAGCAGCCCCCACCCAGTGTCGGGGAACACTGAAGCTTTCTTT
CASSPHPVSGNTEAFF
>.|TRBV2|.|TRBJ2-4|16
TGTGCCAGCAGTGAATTTCGACAGTTAGCCAAAAACATTCAGTACTTC
CASSEFRQLAKNIQYF
>TRBD2|TRBV4-1|.|TRBJ2-3|18
TGCGCCAGCAGCCAAGATGTGAGCGGGGGGGCGAGCACAGATACGCAGTATTTT
CASSQDVSGGASTDTQYF
>.|TRBV19|.|TRBJ2-7|15
TGTGCCATCCCCTGGCGGGGCGCCAGGGCCTACGAGCAGTACTTC
CAIPWRGARAYEQYF
>.|TRBV7-8|.|TRBJ2-5|13
TGTGCCAGCAGCTCAGGGGTCCAAGAGACCCAGTACTTC
CASSSGVQETQYF
>.|TRBV5-6|.|TRBJ1-1|16
TGTGCCAGCAGCCCTATTGGGGTAGCGGTGGGCACTGAAGCTTTCTTT
CASSPIGVAVGTEAFF
>.|TRBV6-1|.|TRBJ2-7|15
TGTGCCAGCAGTGAAACCGGACGGGAAGGATTCGAGCAGTACTTC
CASSETGREGFEQYF
>.|TRBV19|.|TRBJ2-2|16
TGTGCCAGTAGTACGACTTACGACAGTATCACCGGGGAGCTGTTTTTT
CASSTTYDSITGELFF
>.|TRBV7-9|.|TRBJ1-3|17
TGTGCCAGCAGCTCACCCTTCCAGGGTACCTCTGGAAACACCATATATTTT
CASSSPFQGTSGNTIYF
>.|TRBV12-5|.|TRBJ1-1|13
TGTGCTAGTGGTAGCGAGCGAAACACTGAAGCTTTCTTT
CASGSERNTEAFF
>TRBD1|TRBV12-5|.|TRBJ1-1|15
TGTGCTAGTGGTTTGGGGGGGACAGGGGGCACTGAAGCTTTCTTT
CASGLGGTGGTEAFF
>TRBD1|TRBV5-4|few|TRBJ2-2|17
TGTGCCAGCAGCTTGCCACCGACAGGGATAGCCACCGGGGAGCTGTTTTTT
CASSLPPTGIATGELFF
>.|TRBV10-3|.|TRBJ1-1|12
TGTGCCATCAGTACTGGAGGGGGGGGAGCTTTCTTT
CAISTGGGGAFF
>.|TRBV5-8|.|TRBJ2-7|14
TGTGCCAGCAGCCCGGGACACCACCCCTACGAGCAGTACTTC
CASSPGHHPYEQYF
>TRBD1|TRBV12-5|.|TRBJ2-2|17
TGTGCTAGTGGTTTTGGCGCAGGGACAGGGAGGACCGGGGAGCTGTTTTTT
CASGFGAGTGRTGELFF
>.|TRBV5-4|.|TRBJ1-2|12
TGTGCCAGCAGCCTCCGAGAATATGGCTACACCTTC
CASSLREYGYTF
>TRBD2|TRBV25-1|.|TRBJ2-3|15
TGTGCCAGCATAGGGACTAGCGGTAGCACAGATACGCAGTATTTT
CASIGTSGSTDTQYF